The 3 T cell receptor beta chains listed next were all sequenced from one sample in a study of blood T cell repertoires in COVID-19. Clones were sequenced by immunoSEQ multiplex PCR, and TCRdb holds only the in-frame ones, with some missing. Among under 150,000 clones, around four fifths were seen once, and the ten largest hold about a sixth. Sequencing was done on a sample of PBMCs or T cells enriched from blood (not recorded which). These receptors all stem from a man aged 30-40 years who had recovered from COVID-19.

This chain connects TRBV19 to TRBJ2-2, with 7 positions matching TRBD2. The CDR3 consists of 14 residues. Germline CDR1 and CDR2: LNHDA and SQIVND (reference sequence). Trimming took 4 bases from V and 4 from J; bases not matched to a gene: 3. DNA for the CDR3: TGTGCCAGTAGTAATCTAGCGGTCACCGGGGAGCTGTTTTTT. This encodes CASSNLAVTGELFF.

CDR3 sequence reads: CASSYPTQGSGEQFF. CDR3 in DNA: TGTGCCAGCAGTTACCCGACACAGGGTTCTGGTGAGCAGTTCTTC. The gene calls are TRBV6-5 and TRBJ2-1; TRBD1 is a possible D gene (6 bases). This CDR3 contains 15 residues. In germline, CDR1 is MNHEY, CDR2 SVGAGI. Trimming took off 2 bases at V and 9 bases at J, with 17 bases between the two ends.

The V and J genes are TRBV4-1 and TRBJ2-7, with D hard to call. V was clipped by 4 bases and J by 3 bases, with 13 bases between them. The CDR3 runs to 14 residues. CDR1 and CDR2 from the germline V gene are MGHRA and YSYEKL. For the CDR3, the DNA is TGCGCCAGCAGCCCCTCTCCGGGTCTCTACGAGCAGTACGTC. Translation gives CASSPSPGLYEQYV.